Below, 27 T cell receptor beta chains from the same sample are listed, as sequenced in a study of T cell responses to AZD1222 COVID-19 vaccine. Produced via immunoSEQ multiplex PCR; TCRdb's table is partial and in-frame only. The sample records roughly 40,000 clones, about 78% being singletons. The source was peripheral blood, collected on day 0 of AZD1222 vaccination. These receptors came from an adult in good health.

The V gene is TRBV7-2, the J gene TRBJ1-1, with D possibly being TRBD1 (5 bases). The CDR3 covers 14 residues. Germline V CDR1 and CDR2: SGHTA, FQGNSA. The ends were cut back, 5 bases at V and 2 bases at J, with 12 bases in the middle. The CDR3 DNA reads TGTGCCAGCAGCCCTCCGGGACTAAACACTGAAGCTTTCTTT. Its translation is CASSPPGLNTEAFF.

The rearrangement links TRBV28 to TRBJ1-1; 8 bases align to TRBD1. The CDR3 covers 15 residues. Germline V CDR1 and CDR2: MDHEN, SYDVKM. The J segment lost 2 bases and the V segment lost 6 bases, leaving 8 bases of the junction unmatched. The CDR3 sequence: CASRFEGQGNTEAFF. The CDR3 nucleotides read TGTGCCAGCAGATTCGAAGGACAGGGAAACACTGAAGCTTTCTTT. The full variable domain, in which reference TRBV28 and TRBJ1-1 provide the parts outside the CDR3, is DVKVTQSSRYLVKRTGEKVFLECVQDMDHENMFWYRQDPGLGLRLIYFSYDVKMKEKGDIPEGYSVSREKKERFSLILESASTNQTSMYLCASRFEGQGNTEAFFGQGTRLTVV.

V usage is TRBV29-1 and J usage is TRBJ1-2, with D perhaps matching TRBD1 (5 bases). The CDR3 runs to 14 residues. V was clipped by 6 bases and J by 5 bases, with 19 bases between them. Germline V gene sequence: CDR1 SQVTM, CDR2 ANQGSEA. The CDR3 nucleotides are TGCAGCGTCCGACTGGACCGGGACGGGTATGGCTACACCTTC. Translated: CSVRLDRDGYGYTF.

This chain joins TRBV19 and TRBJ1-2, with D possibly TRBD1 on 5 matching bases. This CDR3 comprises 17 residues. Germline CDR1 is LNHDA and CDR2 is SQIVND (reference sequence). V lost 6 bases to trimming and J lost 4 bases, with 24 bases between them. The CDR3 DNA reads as TGTGCCAGTAGAAATACTTGGTTACGGGGACCTTCCTATGGCTACACCTTC. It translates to CASRNTWLRGPSYGYTF.

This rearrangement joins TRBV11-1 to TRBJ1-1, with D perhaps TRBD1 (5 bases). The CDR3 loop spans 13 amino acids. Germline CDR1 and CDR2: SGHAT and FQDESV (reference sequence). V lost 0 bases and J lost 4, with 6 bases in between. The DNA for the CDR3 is TGTGCCAGCAGCTTAGCGGGGGGCACTGAAGCTTTCTTT. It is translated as CASSLAGGTEAFF.

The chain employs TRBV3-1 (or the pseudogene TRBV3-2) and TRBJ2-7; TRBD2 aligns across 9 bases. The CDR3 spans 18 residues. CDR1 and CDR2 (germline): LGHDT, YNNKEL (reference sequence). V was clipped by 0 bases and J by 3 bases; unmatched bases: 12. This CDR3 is CASSQDWAGGLGGYEQYF. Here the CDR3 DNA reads TGTGCCAGCAGCCAAGATTGGGCGGGGGGGCTCGGTGGCTACGAGCAGTACTTC.

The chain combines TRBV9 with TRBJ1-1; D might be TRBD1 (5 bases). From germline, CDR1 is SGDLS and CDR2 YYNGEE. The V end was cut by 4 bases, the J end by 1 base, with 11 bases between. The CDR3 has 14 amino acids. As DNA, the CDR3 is TGTGCCAGCAGCCCCCACCAGGGGAACACTGAAGCTTTCTTT. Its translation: CASSPHQGNTEAFF. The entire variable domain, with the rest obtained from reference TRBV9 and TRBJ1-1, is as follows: DSGVTQTPKHLITATGQRVTLRCSPRSGDLSVYWYQQSLDQGLQFLIQYYNGEERAKGNILERFSAQQFPDLHSELNLSSLELGDSALYFCASSPHQGNTEAFFGQGTRLTVV.

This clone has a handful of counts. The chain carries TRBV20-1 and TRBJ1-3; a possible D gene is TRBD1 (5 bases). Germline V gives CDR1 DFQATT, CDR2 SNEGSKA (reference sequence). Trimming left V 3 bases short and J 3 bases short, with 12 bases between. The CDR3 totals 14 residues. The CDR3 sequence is CSASSLGGGNTIYF. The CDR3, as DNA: TGCAGTGCTAGTAGCCTGGGGGGTGGAAACACCATATATTTT.

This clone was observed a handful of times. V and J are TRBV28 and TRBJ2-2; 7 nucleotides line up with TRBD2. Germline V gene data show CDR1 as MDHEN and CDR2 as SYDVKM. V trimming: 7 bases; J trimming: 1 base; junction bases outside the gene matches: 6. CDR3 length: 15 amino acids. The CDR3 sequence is CASTRGGENTGELFF. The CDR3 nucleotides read TGTGCCAGCACCCGTGGGGGGGAGAACACCGGGGAGCTGTTTTTT.

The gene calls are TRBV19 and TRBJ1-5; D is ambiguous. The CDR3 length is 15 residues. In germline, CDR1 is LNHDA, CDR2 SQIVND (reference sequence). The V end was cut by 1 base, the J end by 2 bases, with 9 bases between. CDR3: CASSIAGSGNQPQHF. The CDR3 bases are TGTGCCAGTAGTATAGCGGGGTCCGGCAATCAGCCCCAGCATTTT.

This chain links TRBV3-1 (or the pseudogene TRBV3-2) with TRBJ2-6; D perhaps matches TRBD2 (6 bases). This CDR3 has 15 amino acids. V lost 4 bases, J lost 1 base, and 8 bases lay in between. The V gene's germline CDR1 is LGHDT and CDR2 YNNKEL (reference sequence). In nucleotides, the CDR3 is TGTGCCAGCAGCCGGGACTCTTCTGGGGCCAACGTCCTGACTTTC. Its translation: CASSRDSSGANVLTF.

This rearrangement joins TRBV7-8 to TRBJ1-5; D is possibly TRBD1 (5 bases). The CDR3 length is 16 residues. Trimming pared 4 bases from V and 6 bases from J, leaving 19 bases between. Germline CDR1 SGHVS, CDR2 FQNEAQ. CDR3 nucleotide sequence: TGTGCCAGCAGCTCCCTTATCACGGGGGTCGGTCAGCCCCAGCATTTT. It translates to CASSSLITGVGQPQHF.

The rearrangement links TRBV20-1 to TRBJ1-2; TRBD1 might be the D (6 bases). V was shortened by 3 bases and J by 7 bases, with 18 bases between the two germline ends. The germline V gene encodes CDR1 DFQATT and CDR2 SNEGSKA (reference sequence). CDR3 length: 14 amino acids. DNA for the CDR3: TGCAGTGCTAGTCGGACAATACAGGGAACTGGCTACACCTTC. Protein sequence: CSASRTIQGTGYTF.

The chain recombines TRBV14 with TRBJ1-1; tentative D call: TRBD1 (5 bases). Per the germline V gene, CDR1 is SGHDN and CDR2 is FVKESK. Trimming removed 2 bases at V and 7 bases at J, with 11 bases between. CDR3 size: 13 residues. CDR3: CASSQHSGSEAFF. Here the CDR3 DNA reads TGTGCCAGCAGCCAACATTCAGGGAGTGAAGCTTTCTTT.

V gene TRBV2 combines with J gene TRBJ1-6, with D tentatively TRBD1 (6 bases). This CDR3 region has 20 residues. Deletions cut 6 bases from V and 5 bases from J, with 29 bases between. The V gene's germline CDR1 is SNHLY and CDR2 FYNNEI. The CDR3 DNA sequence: TGTGCCAGCAGCCGGTCCCTACCCGGCGGGACACAAACGAATAATTCACCCCTCCACTTT. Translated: CASSRSLPGGTQTNNSPLHF.

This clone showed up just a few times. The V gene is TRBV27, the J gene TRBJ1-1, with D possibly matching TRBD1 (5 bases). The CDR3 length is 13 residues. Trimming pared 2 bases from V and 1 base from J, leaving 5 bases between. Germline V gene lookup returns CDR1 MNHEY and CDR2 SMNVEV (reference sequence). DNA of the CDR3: TGTGCCAGCAGTTTACAGGGGAACACTGAAGCTTTCTTT. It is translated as CASSLQGNTEAFF.

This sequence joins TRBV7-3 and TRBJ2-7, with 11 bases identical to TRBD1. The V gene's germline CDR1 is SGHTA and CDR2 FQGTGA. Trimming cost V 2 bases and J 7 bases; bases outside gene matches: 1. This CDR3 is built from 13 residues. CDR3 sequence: CASSLGTGGEQYF. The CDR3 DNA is TGTGCCAGCAGCTTAGGGACAGGGGGTGAGCAGTACTTC. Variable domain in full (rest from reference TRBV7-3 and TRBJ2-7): GAGVSQTPSNKVTEKGKYVELRCDPISGHTALYWYRQSLGQGPEFLIYFQGTGAADDSGLPNDRFFAVRPEGSVSTLKIQRTERGDSAVYLCASSLGTGGEQYFGPGTRLTVT.

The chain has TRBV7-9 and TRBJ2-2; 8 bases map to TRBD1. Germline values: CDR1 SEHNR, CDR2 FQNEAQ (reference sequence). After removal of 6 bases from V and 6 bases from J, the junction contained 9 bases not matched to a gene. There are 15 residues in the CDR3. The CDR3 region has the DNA TGTGCCAGCAGTTTCGACAGGGGATCCTCCGGGGAGCTGTTTTTT. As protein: CASSFDRGSSGELFF.

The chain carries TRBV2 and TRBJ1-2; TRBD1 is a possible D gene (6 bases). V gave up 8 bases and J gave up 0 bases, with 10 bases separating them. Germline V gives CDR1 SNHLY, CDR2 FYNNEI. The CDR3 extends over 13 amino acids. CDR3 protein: CASRTEANYGYTF. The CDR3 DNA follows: TGTGCCAGCCGGACAGAAGCTAACTATGGCTACACCTTC. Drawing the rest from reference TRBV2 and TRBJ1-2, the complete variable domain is EPEVTQTPSHQVTQMGQEVILRCVPISNHLYFYWYRQILGQKVEFLVSFYNNEISEKSEIFDDQFSVERPDGSNFTLKIRSTKLEDSAMYFCASRTEANYGYTFGSGTRLTVV.

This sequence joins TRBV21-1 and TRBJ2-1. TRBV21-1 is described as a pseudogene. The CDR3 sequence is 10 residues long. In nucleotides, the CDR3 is TGTGCCACCTCGCGAAGGGCGCAGTTCTTC. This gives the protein CATSRRAQFF.

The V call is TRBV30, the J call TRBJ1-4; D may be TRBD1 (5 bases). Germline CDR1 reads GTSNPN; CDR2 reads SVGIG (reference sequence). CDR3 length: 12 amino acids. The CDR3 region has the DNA TGTGCGTACGGGGGGTATGAGGAAAAACTGTTTTTT. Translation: CAYGGYEEKLFF.

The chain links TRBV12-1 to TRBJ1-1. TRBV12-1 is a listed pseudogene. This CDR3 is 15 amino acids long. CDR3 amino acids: CASSRGVGLNTEAFF. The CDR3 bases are TGTGCCAGCAGCCGCGGCGTAGGGTTGAACACTGAAGCTTTCTTT.

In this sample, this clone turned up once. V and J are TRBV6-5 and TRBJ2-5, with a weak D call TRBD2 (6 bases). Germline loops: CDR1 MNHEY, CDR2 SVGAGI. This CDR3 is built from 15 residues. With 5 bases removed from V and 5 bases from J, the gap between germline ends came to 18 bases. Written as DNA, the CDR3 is TGTGCCAGCAGTCCCCGTCAGGGTGGGAGGGAGACCCAGTACTTC. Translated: CASSPRQGGRETQYF.

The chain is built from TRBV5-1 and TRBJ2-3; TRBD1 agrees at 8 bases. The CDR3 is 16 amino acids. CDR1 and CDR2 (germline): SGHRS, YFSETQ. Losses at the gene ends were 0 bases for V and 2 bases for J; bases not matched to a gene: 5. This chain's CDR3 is CASSLATDRVTDTQYF. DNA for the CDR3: TGCGCCAGCAGCTTGGCCACGGACAGGGTCACAGATACGCAGTATTTT.

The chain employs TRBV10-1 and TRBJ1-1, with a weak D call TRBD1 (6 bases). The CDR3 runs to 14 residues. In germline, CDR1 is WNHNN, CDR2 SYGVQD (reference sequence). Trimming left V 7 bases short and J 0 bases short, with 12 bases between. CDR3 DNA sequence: TGCGCCAGCACCGAGGGGGGGGTGAACACTGAAGCTTTCTTT. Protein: CASTEGGVNTEAFF.

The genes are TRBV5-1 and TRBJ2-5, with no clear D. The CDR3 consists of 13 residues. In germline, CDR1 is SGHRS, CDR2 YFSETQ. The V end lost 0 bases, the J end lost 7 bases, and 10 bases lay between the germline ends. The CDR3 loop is CASSLVILGTQYF. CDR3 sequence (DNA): TGCGCCAGCAGCTTGGTAATACTCGGGACCCAGTACTTC.

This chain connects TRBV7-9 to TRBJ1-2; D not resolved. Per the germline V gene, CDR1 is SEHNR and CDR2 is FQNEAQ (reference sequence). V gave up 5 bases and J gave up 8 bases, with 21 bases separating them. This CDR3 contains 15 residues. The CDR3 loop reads CASSTNGPGLGGYTF. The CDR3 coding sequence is TGTGCCAGCAGCACAAACGGTCCGGGGTTGGGCGGCTACACCTTC.